This TCR beta chain was recorded in a study of cytomegalovirus exposure and HLA in healthy donors. Broader study findings: Under in vitro conditions, three CMV-associated chains were confirmed as specific for CMV antigens. The classifier reportedly diagnosed cytomegalovirus status with high sensitivity and specificity. One later analysis, an examination of the 120 or so validation repertoires, found that first-cohort TCR clusters tended to co-occur in them.

This clone was seen once. The antigen remains unidentified. The donors were members of the roughly 120-subject validation cohort (separate from the approximately 670-subject first cohort). TCRdb's table, derived via immunoSEQ multiplex PCR, lists solely in-frame clones and lacks some. Seen here are 150,000 to 200,000 clones, more than 75% observed once, and the top ten hold roughly 7%. The germline V gene encodes CDR1 LNHDA and CDR2 SQIVND (reference sequence). Trimming took 2 bases from V and 3 from J; bases not matched to a gene: 5. The length of the CDR3 is 17 residues. The sequence was collected from a man aged 30-40 years in good health and CMV-seropositive. The sequenced sample consisted of PBMCs. This chain connects TRBV19 to TRBJ2-1, with TRBD2 matching over 12 bases. The CDR3 DNA sequence: TGTGCCAGTAGTATATTGACTAGCGGGAGTAGCTACAATGAGCAGTTCTTC. Residues: CASSILTSGSSYNEQFF. Using reference TRBV19 and TRBJ2-1 for the parts outside the CDR3, the full variable domain is DGGITQSPKYLFRKEGQNVTLSCEQNLNHDAMYWYRQDPGQGLRLIYYSQIVNDFQKGDIAEGYSVSREKKESFPLTVTSAQKNPTAFYLCASSILTSGSSYNEQFFGPGTRLTVL.